A single T cell receptor beta chain is shown here with its context. A much larger clone lies a single base off, so this may be a read error. V lost 10 bases to trimming and J lost 5 bases, with 17 bases between them. This CDR3 is built from 13 residues. The sample comes from a study of regulatory T cells in long-lasting Graves disease. Study-wide context: Antithyroid drugs had been taken under 3 months by newly diagnosed Graves' patients.

This sample's time point: newly diagnosed GD, antithyroid drugs for less than 3 months. RNA isolated from PBMCs was used to make the TCR library. Library construction for TCR beta used iRepertoire HTBI primers and Arm-PCR of CDR3 regions. TCRdb re-derived calls from the multiplex PCR reads in MiXCR, one entry per CDR3 protein. The table records around 420,000 distinct CDR3 sequences, about 16% of them present only once. J is TRBJ1-2 and V is TRBV12-3 or TRBV12-4; the D gene is possibly TRBD1 (5 bases). The sequencing here drew on peripheral blood mononuclear cells (PBMCs), taken at new diagnosis, from a patient treated with antithyroid drugs. This receptor was identified in a female donor with Graves disease. The CDR3 coding sequence is TGTGCCACCAGCCCCAACAGGTTATATGGCTACACCTTC. It translates to CATSPNRLYGYTF.